This TCR beta chain was sequenced in a study of shared clonotypes between healthy human individuals. CDR1 SGHTA and CDR2 FQGNSA come from the germline V gene. The length of the CDR3 is 13 residues. Trimming stripped 2 bases from V and 3 bases from J, with 8 bases between. Profiled with immunoSEQ multiplex PCR; TCRdb holds only in-frame clones, not every one. The table records approximately 940,000 clones, about three quarters of them present only once. The sample was memory CD4+ T cells sorted from blood. Stated subset: CD45RA-negative fraction. The sequence was collected from a man in his late teens or twenties in good health. The chain is built from TRBV7-2 and TRBJ2-7; D is ambiguous. In nucleotides, the CDR3 is TGTGCCAGCAGCTTACAGATCAACTACGAGCAGTACTTC. Encoded protein: CASSLQINYEQYF. Drawing the rest from reference TRBV7-2 and TRBJ2-7, the complete variable domain is GAGVSQSPSNKVTEKGKDVELRCDPISGHTALYWYRQSLGQGLEFLIYFQGNSAPDKSGLPSDRFSAERTGGSVSTLTIQRTQQEDSAVYLCASSLQINYEQYFGPGTRLTVT.